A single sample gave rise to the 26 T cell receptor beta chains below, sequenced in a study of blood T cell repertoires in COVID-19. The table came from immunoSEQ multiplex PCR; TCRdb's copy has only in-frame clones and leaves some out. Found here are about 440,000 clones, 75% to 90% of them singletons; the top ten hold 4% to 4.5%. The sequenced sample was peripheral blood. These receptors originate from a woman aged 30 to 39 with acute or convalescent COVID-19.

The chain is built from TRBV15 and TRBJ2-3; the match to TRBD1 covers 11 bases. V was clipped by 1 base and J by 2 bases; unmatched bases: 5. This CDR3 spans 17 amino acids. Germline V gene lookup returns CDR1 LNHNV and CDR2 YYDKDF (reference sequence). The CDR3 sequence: CATSRGVGQGVTDTQYF. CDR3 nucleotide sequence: TGTGCCACCAGCAGAGGGGTGGGACAGGGGGTCACAGATACGCAGTATTTT. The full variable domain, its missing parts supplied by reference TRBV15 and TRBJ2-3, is DAMVIQNPRYQVTQFGKPVTLSCSQTLNHNVMYWYQQKSSQAPKLLFHYYDKDFNNEADTPDNFQSRRPNTSFCFLDIRSPGLGDTAMYLCATSRGVGQGVTDTQYFGPGTRLTVL.

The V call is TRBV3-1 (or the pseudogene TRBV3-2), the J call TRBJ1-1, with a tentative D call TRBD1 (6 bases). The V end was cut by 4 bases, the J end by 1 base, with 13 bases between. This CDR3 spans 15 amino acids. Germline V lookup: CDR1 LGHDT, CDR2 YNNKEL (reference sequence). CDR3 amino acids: CASSRSGESNTEAFF. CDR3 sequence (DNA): TGTGCCAGCAGCCGCTCAGGGGAGTCGAACACTGAAGCTTTCTTT.

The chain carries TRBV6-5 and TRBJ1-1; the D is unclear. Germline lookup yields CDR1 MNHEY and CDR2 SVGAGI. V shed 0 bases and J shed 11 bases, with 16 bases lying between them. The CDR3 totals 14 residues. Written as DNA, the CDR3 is TGTGCCAGCAGTTACTCGATGCAGGTCATGTGGGCTTTCTTT. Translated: CASSYSMQVMWAFF.

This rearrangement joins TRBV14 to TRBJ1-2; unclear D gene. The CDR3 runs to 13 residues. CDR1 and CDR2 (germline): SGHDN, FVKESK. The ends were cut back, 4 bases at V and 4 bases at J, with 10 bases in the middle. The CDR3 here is CASSLGGSYGYTF. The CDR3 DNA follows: TGTGCCAGCAGCCTGGGAGGCTCCTATGGCTACACCTTC. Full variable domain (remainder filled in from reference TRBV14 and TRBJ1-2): EAGVTQFPSHSVIEKGQTVTLRCDPISGHDNLYWYRRVMGKEIKFLLHFVKESKQDESGMPNNRFLAERTGGTYSTLKVQPAELEDSGVYFCASSLGGSYGYTFGSGTRLTVV.

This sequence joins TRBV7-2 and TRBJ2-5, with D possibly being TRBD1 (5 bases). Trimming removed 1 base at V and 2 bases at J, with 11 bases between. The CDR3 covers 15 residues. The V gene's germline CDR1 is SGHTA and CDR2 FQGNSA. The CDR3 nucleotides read TGTGCCAGCAGCTTAGTTGCGACAGAGCAAGAGACCCAGTACTTC. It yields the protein CASSLVATEQETQYF.

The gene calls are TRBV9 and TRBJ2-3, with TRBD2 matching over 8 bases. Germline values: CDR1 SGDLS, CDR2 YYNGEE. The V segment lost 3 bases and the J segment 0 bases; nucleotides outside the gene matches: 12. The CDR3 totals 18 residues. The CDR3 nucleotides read TGTGCCAGCAGCGGGAGCGGGGGTCACCACCTAAGCACAGATACGCAGTATTTT. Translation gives CASSGSGGHHLSTDTQYF.

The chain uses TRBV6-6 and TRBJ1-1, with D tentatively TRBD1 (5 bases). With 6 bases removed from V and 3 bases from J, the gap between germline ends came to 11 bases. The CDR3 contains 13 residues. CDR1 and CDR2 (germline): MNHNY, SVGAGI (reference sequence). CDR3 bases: TGTGCCAGCAGAGCAGACAGTTACACTGAAGCTTTCTTT. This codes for CASRADSYTEAFF.

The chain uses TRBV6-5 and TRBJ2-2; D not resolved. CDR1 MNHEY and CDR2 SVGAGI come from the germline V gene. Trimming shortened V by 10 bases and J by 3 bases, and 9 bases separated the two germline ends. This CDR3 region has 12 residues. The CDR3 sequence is CATSRDTGELFF. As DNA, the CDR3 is TGTGCCACCTCTCGGGACACCGGGGAGCTGTTTTTT.

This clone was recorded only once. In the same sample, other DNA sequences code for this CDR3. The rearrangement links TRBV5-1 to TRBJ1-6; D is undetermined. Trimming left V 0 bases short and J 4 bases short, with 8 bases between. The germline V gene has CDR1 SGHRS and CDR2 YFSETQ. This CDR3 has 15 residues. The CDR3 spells CASSLDSLYNSPLHF. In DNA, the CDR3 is TGCGCCAGCAGCTTGGACAGCTTGTATAATTCACCCCTCCACTTT.

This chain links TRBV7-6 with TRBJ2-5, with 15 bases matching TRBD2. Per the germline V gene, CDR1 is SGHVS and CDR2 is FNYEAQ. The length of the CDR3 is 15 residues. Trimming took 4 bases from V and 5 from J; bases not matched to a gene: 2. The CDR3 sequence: CASSSGTSGGETQYF. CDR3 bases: TGTGCCAGCAGCTCCGGGACTAGCGGGGGGGAGACCCAGTACTTC.

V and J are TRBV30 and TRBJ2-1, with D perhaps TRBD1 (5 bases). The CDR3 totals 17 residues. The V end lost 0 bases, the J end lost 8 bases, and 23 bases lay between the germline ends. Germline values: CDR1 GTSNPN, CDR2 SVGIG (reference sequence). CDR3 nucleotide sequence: TGTGCCTGGAGTGTAGGGGTTGGCAGGGCCGCCATCTATGAGCAGTTCTTC. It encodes CAWSVGVGRAAIYEQFF.

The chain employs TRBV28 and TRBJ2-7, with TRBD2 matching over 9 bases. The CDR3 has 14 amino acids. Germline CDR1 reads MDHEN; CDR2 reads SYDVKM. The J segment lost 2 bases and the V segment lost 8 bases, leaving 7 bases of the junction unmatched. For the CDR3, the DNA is TGTGCCAGCTCTGCCGGGACTAGCCCCTACGAGCAGTACTTC. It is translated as CASSAGTSPYEQYF. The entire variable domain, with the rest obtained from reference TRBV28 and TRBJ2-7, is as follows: DVKVTQSSRYLVKRTGEKVFLECVQDMDHENMFWYRQDPGLGLRLIYFSYDVKMKEKGDIPEGYSVSREKKERFSLILESASTNQTSMYLCASSAGTSPYEQYFGPGTRLTVT.

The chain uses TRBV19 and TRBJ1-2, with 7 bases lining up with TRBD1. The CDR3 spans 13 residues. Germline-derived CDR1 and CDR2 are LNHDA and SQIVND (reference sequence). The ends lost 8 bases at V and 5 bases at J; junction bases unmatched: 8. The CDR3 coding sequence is TGTGCCAGTTCAACAGGGGTCGTTTATGGCTACACCTTC. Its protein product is CASSTGVVYGYTF.

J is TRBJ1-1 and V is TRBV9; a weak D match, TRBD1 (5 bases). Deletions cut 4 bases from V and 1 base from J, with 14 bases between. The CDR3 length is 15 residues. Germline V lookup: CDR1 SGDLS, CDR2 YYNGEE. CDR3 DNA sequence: TGTGCCAGCAGCCCCTCGGGACTCCCGAACACTGAAGCTTTCTTT. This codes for CASSPSGLPNTEAFF.

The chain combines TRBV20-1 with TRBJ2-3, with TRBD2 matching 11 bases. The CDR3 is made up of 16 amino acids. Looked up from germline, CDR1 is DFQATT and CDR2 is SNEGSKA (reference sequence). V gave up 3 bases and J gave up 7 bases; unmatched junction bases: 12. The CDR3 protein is CSASSLTSGDIHTQYF. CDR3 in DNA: TGCAGTGCTAGTTCTCTGACTAGCGGGGATATACATACGCAGTATTTT.

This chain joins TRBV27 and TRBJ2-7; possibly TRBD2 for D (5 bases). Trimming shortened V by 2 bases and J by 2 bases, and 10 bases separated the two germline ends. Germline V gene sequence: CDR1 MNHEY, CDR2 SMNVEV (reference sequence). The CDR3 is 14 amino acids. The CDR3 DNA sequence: TGTGCCAGCAGTTTAGTAGCGAACCCCTACGAGCAGTACTTC. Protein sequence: CASSLVANPYEQYF.

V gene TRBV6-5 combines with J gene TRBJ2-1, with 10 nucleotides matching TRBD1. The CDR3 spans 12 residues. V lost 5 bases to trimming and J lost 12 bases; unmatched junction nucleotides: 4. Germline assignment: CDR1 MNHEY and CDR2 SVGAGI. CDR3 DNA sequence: TGTGCCAGCAGTCGGGACAGGGGAGCGCAGTTCTTC. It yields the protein CASSRDRGAQFF.

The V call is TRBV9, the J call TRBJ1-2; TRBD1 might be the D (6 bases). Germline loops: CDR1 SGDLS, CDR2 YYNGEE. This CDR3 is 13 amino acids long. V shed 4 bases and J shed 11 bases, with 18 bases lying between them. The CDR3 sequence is CASSLGAGGWYTF. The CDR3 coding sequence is TGTGCCAGCAGCCTGGGGGCAGGAGGTTGGTACACCTTC.

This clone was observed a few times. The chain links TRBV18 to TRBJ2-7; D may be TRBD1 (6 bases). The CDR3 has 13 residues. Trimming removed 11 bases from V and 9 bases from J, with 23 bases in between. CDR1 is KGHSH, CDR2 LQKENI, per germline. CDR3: CASKGQGLVVQYF. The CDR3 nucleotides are TGTGCCTCTAAAGGGCAGGGGTTAGTGGTGCAGTACTTC.

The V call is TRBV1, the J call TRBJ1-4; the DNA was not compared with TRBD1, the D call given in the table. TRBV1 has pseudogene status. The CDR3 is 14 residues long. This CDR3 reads CTSTAGRANEKLFF. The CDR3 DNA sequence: TGCACCAGCACCGCCGGCAGGGCTAATGAAAAACTGTTTTTT.

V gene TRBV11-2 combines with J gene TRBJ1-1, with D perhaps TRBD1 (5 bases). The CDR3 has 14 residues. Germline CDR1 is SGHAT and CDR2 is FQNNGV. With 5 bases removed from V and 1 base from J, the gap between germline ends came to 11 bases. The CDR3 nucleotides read TGTGCCAGCAGCACGGGGGGACCGAACACTGAAGCTTTCTTT. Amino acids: CASSTGGPNTEAFF.

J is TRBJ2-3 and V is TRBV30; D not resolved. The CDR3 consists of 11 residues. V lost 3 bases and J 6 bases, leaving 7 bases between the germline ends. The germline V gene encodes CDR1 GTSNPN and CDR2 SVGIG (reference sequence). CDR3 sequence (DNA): TGTGCCTGGAGGCAAGAGGATACGCAGTATTTT. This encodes CAWRQEDTQYF.

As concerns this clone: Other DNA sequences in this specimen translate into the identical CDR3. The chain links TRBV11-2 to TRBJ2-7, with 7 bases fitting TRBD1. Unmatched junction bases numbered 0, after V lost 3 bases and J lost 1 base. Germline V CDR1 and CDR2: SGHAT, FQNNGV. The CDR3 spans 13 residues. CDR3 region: CASSLGQSYEQYF. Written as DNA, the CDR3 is TGTGCCAGCAGCTTGGGACAGTCCTACGAGCAGTACTTC.

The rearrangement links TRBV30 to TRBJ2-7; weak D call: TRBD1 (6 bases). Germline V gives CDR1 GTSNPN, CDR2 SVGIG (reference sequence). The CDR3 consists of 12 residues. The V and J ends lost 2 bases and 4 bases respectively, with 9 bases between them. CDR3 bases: TGTGCCTGGAGTTACAGGGCGTACGAGCAGTACTTC. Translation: CAWSYRAYEQYF.

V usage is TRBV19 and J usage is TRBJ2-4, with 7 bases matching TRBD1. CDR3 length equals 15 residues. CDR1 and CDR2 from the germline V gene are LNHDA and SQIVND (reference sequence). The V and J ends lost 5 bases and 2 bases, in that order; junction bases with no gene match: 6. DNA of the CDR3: TGTGCCAGTAGTGCTGACAGGGCTACCAAAAACATTCAGTACTTC. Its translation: CASSADRATKNIQYF.

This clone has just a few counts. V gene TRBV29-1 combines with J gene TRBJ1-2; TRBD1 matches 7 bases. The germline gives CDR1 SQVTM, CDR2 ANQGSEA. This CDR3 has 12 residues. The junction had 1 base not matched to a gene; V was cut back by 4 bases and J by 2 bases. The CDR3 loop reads CSVGTGNYGYTF. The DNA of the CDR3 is TGCAGCGTTGGGACAGGCAACTATGGCTACACCTTC.